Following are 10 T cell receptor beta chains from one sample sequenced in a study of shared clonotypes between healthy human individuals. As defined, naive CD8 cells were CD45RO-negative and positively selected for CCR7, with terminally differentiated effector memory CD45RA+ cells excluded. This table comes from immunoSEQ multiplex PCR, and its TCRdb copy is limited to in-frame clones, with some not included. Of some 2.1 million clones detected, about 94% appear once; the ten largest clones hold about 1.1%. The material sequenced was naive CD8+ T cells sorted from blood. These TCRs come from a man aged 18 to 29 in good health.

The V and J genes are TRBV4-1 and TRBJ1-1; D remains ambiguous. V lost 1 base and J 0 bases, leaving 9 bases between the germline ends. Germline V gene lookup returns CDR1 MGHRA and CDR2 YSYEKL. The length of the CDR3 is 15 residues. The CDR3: CASSQVAGLNTEAFF. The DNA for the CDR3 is TGCGCCAGCAGCCAAGTGGCCGGACTGAACACTGAAGCTTTCTTT.

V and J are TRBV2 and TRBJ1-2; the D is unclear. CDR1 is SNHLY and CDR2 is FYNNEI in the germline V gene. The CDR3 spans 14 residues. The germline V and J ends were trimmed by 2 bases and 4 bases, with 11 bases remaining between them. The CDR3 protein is CASSERVPVYGYTF. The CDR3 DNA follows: TGTGCCAGCAGTGAAAGGGTACCCGTCTATGGCTACACCTTC.

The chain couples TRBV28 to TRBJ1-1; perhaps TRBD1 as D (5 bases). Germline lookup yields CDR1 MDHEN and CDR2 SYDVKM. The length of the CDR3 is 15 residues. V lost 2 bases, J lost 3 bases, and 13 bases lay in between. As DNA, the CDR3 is TGTGCCAGCAGTTTACTTAGAGACAGAGACACTGAAGCTTTCTTT. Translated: CASSLLRDRDTEAFF. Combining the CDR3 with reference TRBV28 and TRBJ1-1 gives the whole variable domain DVKVTQSSRYLVKRTGEKVFLECVQDMDHENMFWYRQDPGLGLRLIYFSYDVKMKEKGDIPEGYSVSREKKERFSLILESASTNQTSMYLCASSLLRDRDTEAFFGQGTRLTVV.

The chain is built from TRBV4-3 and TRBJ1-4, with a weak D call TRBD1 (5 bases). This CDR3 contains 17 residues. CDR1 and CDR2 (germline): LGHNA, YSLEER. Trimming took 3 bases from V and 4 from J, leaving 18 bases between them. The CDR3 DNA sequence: TGCGCCAGCAGCCACACTTGGGGGGGTTTTAATAATGAAAAACTGTTTTTT. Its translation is CASSHTWGGFNNEKLFF.

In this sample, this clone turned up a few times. CDR3 bases: TGTGCCAGCAGCTCAGACCGGGACATCGGTTCACCCCTCCACTTT. Translation gives CASSSDRDIGSPLHF. The chain links TRBV7-9 to TRBJ1-6, with D tentatively TRBD1 (6 bases). The length of the CDR3 is 15 residues. V was clipped by 4 bases and J by 9 bases, with 16 bases between them. Germline V gene data show CDR1 as SEHNR and CDR2 as FQNEAQ (reference sequence).

Here the CDR3 DNA reads TGTGCCAGCAGTGACCCACCTGGACAGTACACTGAAGCTTTCTTT. Translating gives CASSDPPGQYTEAFF. The chain is built from TRBV2 and TRBJ1-1; the D gene is possibly TRBD1 (6 bases). V lost 3 bases, J lost 3 bases, and 14 bases lay in between. Germline V CDR1 and CDR2: SNHLY, FYNNEI. CDR3 length equals 15 residues.

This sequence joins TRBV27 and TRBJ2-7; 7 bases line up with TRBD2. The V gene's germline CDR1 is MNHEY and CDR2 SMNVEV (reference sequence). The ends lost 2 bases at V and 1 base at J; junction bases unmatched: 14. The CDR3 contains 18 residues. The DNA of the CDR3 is TGTGCCAGCAGTTTAATGCCCGTATACAGAGCGGGGTCCTACGAGCAGTACTTC. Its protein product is CASSLMPVYRAGSYEQYF.

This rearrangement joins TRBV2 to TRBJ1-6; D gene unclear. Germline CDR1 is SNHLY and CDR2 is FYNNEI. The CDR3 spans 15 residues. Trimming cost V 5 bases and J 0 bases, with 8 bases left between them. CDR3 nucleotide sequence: TGTGCCAGCAGTTCCCTGAGCTCCTATAATTCACCCCTCCACTTT. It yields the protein CASSSLSSYNSPLHF.

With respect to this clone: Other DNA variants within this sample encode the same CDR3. The CDR3: CASSPDREETQYF. The CDR3 nucleotides are TGTGCCAGCAGTCCAGACAGGGAAGAGACCCAGTACTTC. The gene calls are TRBV6-5 and TRBJ2-5, with 7 bases identical to TRBD1. The CDR3 contains 13 residues. Germline CDR1 reads MNHEY; CDR2 reads SVGAGI. J was trimmed by 3 bases and V by 5 bases; bases with no gene match: 3.

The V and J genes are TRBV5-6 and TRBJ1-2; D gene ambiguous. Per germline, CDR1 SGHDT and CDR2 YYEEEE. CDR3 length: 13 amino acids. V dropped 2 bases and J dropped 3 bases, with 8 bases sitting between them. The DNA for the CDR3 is TGTGCCAGCAGCTTCTCGGGAGACTATGGCTACACCTTC. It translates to CASSFSGDYGYTF.